The 25 T cell receptor beta chains given below trace back to one sample, sequenced in a study of quantifying T cell responses using KT2 cells. Study in general: cDNA was made from DNase-treated RNA using alpha and beta constant primers.

Each cDNA got a UMI-containing oligo ligated at its 3' end. An equimolar mix of RC1.1 and RC1.2 primed the beta chain across TRBC1 and TRBC2. Via MiXCR, TCRdb re-called the UMI-ligation and nested PCR reads, giving one row per CDR3 protein. The repertoire holds around 50,000 distinct CDR3 sequences, 9.5% to 13% seen once, with 8.5% to 12% in the top ten. The specimen sequenced was PBMCs spiked with cells of the T cell clone KT2. The receptors were sampled from a human donor.

This clonotype was counted only a few times. The rearrangement uses TRBV5-1 and TRBJ2-4, with D perhaps TRBD2 (5 bases). Germline-derived CDR1 and CDR2 are SGHRS and YFSETQ. The CDR3 is 14 residues long. The V end was cut by 2 bases, the J end by 8 bases, with 14 bases between. The CDR3 spells CASSLGGDGDIQYF. The CDR3 DNA is TGCGCCAGCAGCTTAGGTGGCGACGGGGACATTCAGTACTTC.

This clonotype has ten or more counts. J is TRBJ1-6 and V is TRBV28, with D possibly TRBD1 on 6 matching bases. Trimming removed 10 bases at V and 7 bases at J, with 17 bases between. The CDR3 totals 14 residues. Germline values: CDR1 MDHEN, CDR2 SYDVKM. The CDR3 DNA follows: TGTGCCACCACGACAGGACCTTTAAATTCACCCCTCCACTTT. Protein: CATTTGPLNSPLHF.

This clonotype was recorded many times. The V call is TRBV29-1, the J call TRBJ2-6; TRBD1 matches at 10 bases. CDR3 length: 18 amino acids. After removal of 7 bases from V and 4 bases from J, the junction contained 16 bases not matched to a gene. Germline V gene lookup returns CDR1 SQVTM and CDR2 ANQGSEA. The CDR3 here is CSGLLGQGGGLGANVLTF. The CDR3 DNA sequence: TGCAGCGGGCTACTCGGACAGGGGGGAGGCCTCGGGGCCAACGTCCTGACTTTC.

This clonotype was counted a few times. The chain combines TRBV30 with TRBJ1-4; D gene uncertain. Deletions cut 3 bases from V and 5 bases from J, with 10 bases between. Germline V CDR1 and CDR2: GTSNPN, SVGIG (reference sequence). The CDR3 length is 13 residues. The CDR3, as DNA: TGTGCCTGGAGGCGCCAGGACAATGAAAAACTGTTTTTT. It encodes CAWRRQDNEKLFF.

This clonotype was seen many times. This rearrangement joins TRBV27 to TRBJ1-5, with 8 bases that match TRBD1. Looked up from germline, CDR1 is MNHEY and CDR2 is SMNVEV (reference sequence). The V segment lost 1 base and the J segment 3 bases; nucleotides outside the gene matches: 2. The CDR3 covers 15 residues. CDR3 nucleotide sequence: TGTGCCAGCAGTTTATACAGGGGGTACAATCAGCCCCAGCATTTT. As protein: CASSLYRGYNQPQHF.

This clonotype occurred once. V usage is TRBV21-1 and J usage is TRBJ2-1. TRBV21-1 is recorded as a pseudogene. This CDR3 spans 16 amino acids. The CDR3 spells CASRLTQRRSYNEQFF. CDR3 nucleotide sequence: TGTGCCAGCAGGCTCACACAGCGGAGATCCTACAATGAGCAGTTCTTC.

In its sample, this clonotype was seen a few times. The chain links TRBV5-4 to TRBJ2-2; D not certain. Trimming pared 1 base from V and 3 bases from J, leaving 4 bases between. Looked up from germline, CDR1 is SGHNT and CDR2 is YYREEE (reference sequence). This CDR3 region has 13 residues. CDR3 sequence: CASSLSYTGELFF. Written as DNA, the CDR3 is TGTGCCAGCAGCTTGAGTTACACCGGGGAGCTGTTTTTT.

CDR3 loop: CASSGTVAQPQHF. For the CDR3, the DNA is TGTGCCAGCAGCGGGACAGTCGCTCAGCCCCAGCATTTT. V is TRBV12-3 or TRBV12-4 and J is TRBJ1-5; 7 bases map to TRBD1. The V segment lost 6 bases and the J segment 6 bases; nucleotides outside the gene matches: 5. The CDR3 has 13 amino acids.

This clonotype was counted only a few times. The rearrangement joins TRBV2 to TRBJ2-3; D gene uncertain. Germline V CDR1 and CDR2: SNHLY, FYNNEI. V was clipped by 6 bases and J by 2 bases, with 9 bases between them. This CDR3 contains 13 residues. CDR3 bases: TGTGCCAGCAGCACGTATACCACAGATACGCAGTATTTT. Translated, it gives CASSTYTTDTQYF.

This clonotype has more than one count but fewer than ten. This chain joins TRBV27 and TRBJ1-6; D may be TRBD1 (6 bases). V was trimmed by 5 bases and J by 7 bases, leaving 21 bases between them. Germline assignment: CDR1 MNHEY and CDR2 SMNVEV (reference sequence). The CDR3 contains 17 residues. The CDR3 DNA reads TGTGCCAGCAGTCAAAACCCACCGGGACACCCAAATTCACCCCTCCACTTT. This translates into CASSQNPPGHPNSPLHF.

The sample holds many counts of this clonotype. The V and J genes are TRBV7-2 and TRBJ2-3; the match to TRBD1 covers 7 bases. CDR3 length equals 15 residues. Germline CDR1 and CDR2: SGHTA and FQGNSA. V shed 5 bases and J 6 bases; nucleotides not matched to a gene: 11. The CDR3 is CASSPKAGGADTQYF. The CDR3 DNA is TGTGCCAGCAGCCCTAAGGCAGGGGGAGCGGATACGCAGTATTTT.

This clonotype rates as medium-sized. The V gene is TRBV6-5, the J gene TRBJ2-3, with a possible D match to TRBD2 (7 bases). V lost 6 bases to trimming and J lost 6 bases, with 22 bases between them. CDR3 length: 16 amino acids. From germline, CDR1 is MNHEY and CDR2 SVGAGI. This CDR3 is CASSPSVGGGPDTQYF. CDR3 DNA: TGTGCCAGCAGCCCCTCTGTGGGGGGGGGCCCGGATACGCAGTATTTT.

This clonotype has more than one count but fewer than ten. The chain carries TRBV3-1 and TRBJ2-7, with no clear D. CDR3 length: 14 residues. Per germline, CDR1 LGHDT and CDR2 YNNKEL (reference sequence). Trimming pared 0 bases from V and 3 bases from J, leaving 9 bases between. The CDR3 spells CASSQDGPLYEQYF. DNA for the CDR3: TGTGCCAGCAGCCAAGACGGGCCCCTCTACGAGCAGTACTTC.

This clonotype was counted ten times or more. This rearrangement joins TRBV5-6 to TRBJ2-5, with unresolved D. Per germline, CDR1 SGHDT and CDR2 YYEEEE. V lost 2 bases, J lost 4 bases, and 6 bases lay in between. The CDR3 loop spans 12 amino acids. The CDR3 DNA is TGTGCCAGCAGCTTCCCGCTAGAGACCCAGTACTTC. This encodes CASSFPLETQYF. The full variable domain, its missing parts supplied by reference TRBV5-6 and TRBJ2-5, is DAGVTQSPTHLIKTRGQQVTLRCSPKSGHDTVSWYQQALGQGPQFIFQYYEEEERQRGNFPDRFSGHQFPNYSSELNVNALLLGDSALYLCASSFPLETQYFGPGTRLLVL.

This clonotype occurred many times. This chain uses TRBV29-1 with TRBJ2-7; D is perhaps TRBD1 (7 bases). The V and J ends lost 5 bases and 3 bases respectively, with 23 bases between them. There are 16 residues in the CDR3. CDR1 and CDR2 (germline): SQVTM, ANQGSEA. The CDR3 sequence: CSVRQGGYSTYYEQYF. DNA for the CDR3: TGCAGCGTTCGACAGGGAGGCTATAGTACTTACTACGAGCAGTACTTC.

This clonotype has just a few counts. The gene calls are TRBV7-2 and TRBJ2-5, with D perhaps matching TRBD2 (6 bases). Between the trimmed V and J ends, which lost 3 bases and 3 bases, there was a span of 14 bases. Germline-derived CDR1 and CDR2 are SGHTA and FQGNSA. CDR3 size: 15 residues. CDR3 residues: CASSLGGLIKETQYF. The CDR3, as DNA: TGTGCCAGCAGCTTGGGAGGACTGATAAAAGAGACCCAGTACTTC. Drawing the rest from reference TRBV7-2 and TRBJ2-5, the complete variable domain is GAGVSQSPSNKVTEKGKDVELRCDPISGHTALYWYRQSLGQGLEFLIYFQGNSAPDKSGLPSDRFSAERTGGSVSTLTIQRTQQEDSAVYLCASSLGGLIKETQYFGPGTRLLVL.

This clonotype was observed at least ten times. J is TRBJ2-1 and V is TRBV27, with D hard to call. This CDR3 contains 15 residues. V lost 5 bases to trimming and J lost 5 bases, with 16 bases between them. CDR1 and CDR2 (germline): MNHEY, SMNVEV (reference sequence). The CDR3 DNA reads as TGTGCCAGCAGTACCAGACCAACTTGGAACAATGAGCAGTTCTTC. Encoded protein: CASSTRPTWNNEQFF.

This clonotype was counted ten times or more. The chain links TRBV20-1 to TRBJ2-1; TRBD2 aligns across 11 bases. In germline, CDR1 is DFQATT, CDR2 SNEGSKA (reference sequence). The V and J ends lost 4 bases and 8 bases, in that order; junction bases with no gene match: 10. The CDR3 contains 15 residues. The CDR3 protein is CSATDSGRANYEQFF. CDR3 DNA: TGCAGTGCTACCGATAGCGGGAGGGCCAACTATGAGCAGTTCTTC.

This clonotype was recorded at least ten times. The chain has TRBV12-3 or TRBV12-4 and TRBJ1-6; no definite D call. The CDR3 is 14 residues long. V gave up 5 bases and J gave up 5 bases, with 10 bases separating them. The CDR3 sequence: CASSIYSNNSPLHF. Written as DNA, the CDR3 is TGTGCCAGCAGTATATACAGCAATAATTCACCCCTCCACTTT.

The table lists this clonotype with many counts. This sequence joins TRBV3-1 and TRBJ2-1; no reliable D call. Trimming took off 1 base at V and 7 bases at J, with 2 bases between the two ends. Germline loops: CDR1 LGHDT, CDR2 YNNKEL (reference sequence). There are 11 residues in the CDR3. This chain's CDR3 is CASSQANEQFF. In nucleotides, the CDR3 is TGTGCCAGCAGCCAAGCTAATGAGCAGTTCTTC.

The V and J genes are TRBV2 and TRBJ1-1, with 9 nucleotides matching TRBD1. The CDR3 consists of 14 residues. With V trimmed by 6 bases and J by 4 bases, 6 bases remained unmatched. CDR1 and CDR2 (germline): SNHLY, FYNNEI. This chain's CDR3 is CASRAWTGATEAFF. The CDR3 bases are TGTGCCAGCAGGGCCTGGACAGGGGCCACTGAAGCTTTCTTT.

This clonotype was recorded at least ten times. The chain links TRBV12-3 or TRBV12-4 to TRBJ2-4; TRBD1 agrees at 7 bases. Losses at the gene ends were 5 bases for V and 11 bases for J; bases not matched to a gene: 12. CDR3 size: 14 residues. CDR3 coding DNA: TGTGCCAGCAGTCCCGGGACAGAGAAAAATGTTCAGTACTTC. Translation: CASSPGTEKNVQYF.

The rearrangement joins TRBV5-6 to TRBJ1-6; unclear D gene. The CDR3 runs 14 residues. Per germline, CDR1 SGHDT and CDR2 YYEEEE. The V end was cut by 4 bases, the J end by 6 bases, with 11 bases between. The CDR3 DNA follows: TGTGCCAGCAGCGCTATATATGGTAATTCACCCCTCCACTTT. It specifies CASSAIYGNSPLHF.

This clonotype was seen at least ten times. The chain joins TRBV11-2 to TRBJ2-4, with 8 bases that match TRBD1. CDR3 size: 14 residues. After removal of 4 bases from V and 7 bases from J, the junction contained 6 bases not matched to a gene. The V gene's germline CDR1 is SGHAT and CDR2 FQNNGV. The CDR3 nucleotides are TGTGCCAGCAGCTCGCCAGGGGGCCTGAACATTCAGTACTTC. It yields the protein CASSSPGGLNIQYF.

This rearrangement joins TRBV4-2 to TRBJ2-1; 7 bases align to TRBD2. CDR1 LGHNA and CDR2 YNFKEQ come from the germline V gene. The CDR3 length is 14 residues. After removal of 2 bases from V and 7 bases from J, the junction contained 5 bases not matched to a gene. CDR3 DNA sequence: TGTGCCAGCAGCCAACACAGCGGGGTTAATGAGCAGTTCTTC. It codes for CASSQHSGVNEQFF.